A selection of T cell receptor beta chains follows, all from one sample in a study of CD8+ T cells in alopecia areata. TCRdb's table, derived via immunoSEQ multiplex PCR, lists solely in-frame clones and lacks some. Found here are 85,000 to 110,000 clones, around 86% of them singletons; the top ten hold 11%. Here the sequenced sample was CD8+ T cells sorted from blood, taken at roughly week 30, from a patient treated with tofacitinib. The receptor set was obtained from a human donor with alopecia areata. Both conserved end residues are part of each CDR3. The D gene is left open where the match is weak.

CDR3: CSVHQVGGYEQYF
length: 13
J: TRBJ2-7
D: -
V: TRBV29-1

CDR3: CASSLRLGQGAMNTGELFF
length: 19
J: TRBJ2-2
D: TRBD1
V: TRBV5-1

CDR3: CASSYYRTGGTEAFF
length: 15
J: TRBJ1-1
D: -
V: TRBV6-5

CDR3: CASSIGTSGNTGELFF
length: 16
J: TRBJ2-2
D: TRBD2
V: TRBV19

CDR3: CASSLGLAGSYYEQYF
length: 16
J: TRBJ2-7
D: TRBD2
V: TRBV5-4

CDR3: CASSVAGGPDGELFF
length: 15
J: TRBJ2-2
D: TRBD2
V: TRBV9

CDR3: CASSDWGGAGGPNEQFF
length: 17
J: TRBJ2-1
D: TRBD2
V: TRBV25-1

CDR3: CASSLDTPHADTQYF
length: 15
J: TRBJ2-3
D: -
V: TRBV5-4

CDR3: CASSPPGQITGELFF
length: 15
J: TRBJ2-2
D: -
V: TRBV5-1

CDR3: CASSGTEDYNEQFF
length: 14
J: TRBJ2-1
D: TRBD1
V: TRBV18

CDR3: CASSVRDGANYGYTF
length: 15
J: TRBJ1-2
D: -
V: TRBV9

CDR3: CASSQAGALPYEQYF
length: 15
J: -
D: -
V: TRBV7-2

CDR3: CASSPGTEYEQYF
length: 13
J: TRBJ2-7
D: TRBD1
V: TRBV5-6

CDR3: CASSLPSGTSLRSSYEQYF
length: 19
J: TRBJ2-7
D: -
V: TRBV5-4

CDR3: CASSKGGDRWCAFF
length: 14
J: TRBJ1-1
D: -
V: TRBV21-1

CDR3: CASSEGSGPAYEQYF
length: 15
J: TRBJ2-7
D: TRBD2
V: TRBV2

CDR3: CASSSTQRVPYNEQFF
length: 16
J: TRBJ2-1
D: -
V: TRBV13

CDR3: CASSPSAFNEQFF
length: 13
J: TRBJ2-1
D: -
V: TRBV2

CDR3: CASSATTGPEAFF
length: 13
J: TRBJ1-1
D: TRBD1
V: TRBV9

CDR3: CASSLTGVSVYEQYF
length: 15
J: TRBJ2-7
D: TRBD1
V: TRBV27

CDR3: CASQSGRVYDEQFF
length: 14
J: TRBJ2-1
D: TRBD2
V: TRBV12-5

CDR3: CASSREAFQETQYF
length: 14
J: TRBJ2-5
D: TRBD2
V: TRBV5-1

CDR3: CSVPGNPDTQYF
length: 12
J: TRBJ2-3
D: -
V: TRBV29-1

CDR3: CASSERGHGNTGELFF
length: 16
J: TRBJ2-2
D: -
V: TRBV2

CDR3: CASLLAENNEQFF
length: 13
J: TRBJ2-1
D: TRBD2
V: TRBV6-1

CDR3: CAISEGGSLGEQYF
length: 14
J: TRBJ2-7
D: -
V: TRBV10-3

CDR3: CASSAKTGDYEQYF
length: 14
J: TRBJ2-7
D: TRBD1
V: TRBV7-9

CDR3: CAASPGWDGETQYF
length: 14
J: TRBJ2-5
D: -
V: TRBV19

CDR3: CASSQTGSTLEQYF
length: 14
J: TRBJ2-7
D: TRBD1
V: TRBV27